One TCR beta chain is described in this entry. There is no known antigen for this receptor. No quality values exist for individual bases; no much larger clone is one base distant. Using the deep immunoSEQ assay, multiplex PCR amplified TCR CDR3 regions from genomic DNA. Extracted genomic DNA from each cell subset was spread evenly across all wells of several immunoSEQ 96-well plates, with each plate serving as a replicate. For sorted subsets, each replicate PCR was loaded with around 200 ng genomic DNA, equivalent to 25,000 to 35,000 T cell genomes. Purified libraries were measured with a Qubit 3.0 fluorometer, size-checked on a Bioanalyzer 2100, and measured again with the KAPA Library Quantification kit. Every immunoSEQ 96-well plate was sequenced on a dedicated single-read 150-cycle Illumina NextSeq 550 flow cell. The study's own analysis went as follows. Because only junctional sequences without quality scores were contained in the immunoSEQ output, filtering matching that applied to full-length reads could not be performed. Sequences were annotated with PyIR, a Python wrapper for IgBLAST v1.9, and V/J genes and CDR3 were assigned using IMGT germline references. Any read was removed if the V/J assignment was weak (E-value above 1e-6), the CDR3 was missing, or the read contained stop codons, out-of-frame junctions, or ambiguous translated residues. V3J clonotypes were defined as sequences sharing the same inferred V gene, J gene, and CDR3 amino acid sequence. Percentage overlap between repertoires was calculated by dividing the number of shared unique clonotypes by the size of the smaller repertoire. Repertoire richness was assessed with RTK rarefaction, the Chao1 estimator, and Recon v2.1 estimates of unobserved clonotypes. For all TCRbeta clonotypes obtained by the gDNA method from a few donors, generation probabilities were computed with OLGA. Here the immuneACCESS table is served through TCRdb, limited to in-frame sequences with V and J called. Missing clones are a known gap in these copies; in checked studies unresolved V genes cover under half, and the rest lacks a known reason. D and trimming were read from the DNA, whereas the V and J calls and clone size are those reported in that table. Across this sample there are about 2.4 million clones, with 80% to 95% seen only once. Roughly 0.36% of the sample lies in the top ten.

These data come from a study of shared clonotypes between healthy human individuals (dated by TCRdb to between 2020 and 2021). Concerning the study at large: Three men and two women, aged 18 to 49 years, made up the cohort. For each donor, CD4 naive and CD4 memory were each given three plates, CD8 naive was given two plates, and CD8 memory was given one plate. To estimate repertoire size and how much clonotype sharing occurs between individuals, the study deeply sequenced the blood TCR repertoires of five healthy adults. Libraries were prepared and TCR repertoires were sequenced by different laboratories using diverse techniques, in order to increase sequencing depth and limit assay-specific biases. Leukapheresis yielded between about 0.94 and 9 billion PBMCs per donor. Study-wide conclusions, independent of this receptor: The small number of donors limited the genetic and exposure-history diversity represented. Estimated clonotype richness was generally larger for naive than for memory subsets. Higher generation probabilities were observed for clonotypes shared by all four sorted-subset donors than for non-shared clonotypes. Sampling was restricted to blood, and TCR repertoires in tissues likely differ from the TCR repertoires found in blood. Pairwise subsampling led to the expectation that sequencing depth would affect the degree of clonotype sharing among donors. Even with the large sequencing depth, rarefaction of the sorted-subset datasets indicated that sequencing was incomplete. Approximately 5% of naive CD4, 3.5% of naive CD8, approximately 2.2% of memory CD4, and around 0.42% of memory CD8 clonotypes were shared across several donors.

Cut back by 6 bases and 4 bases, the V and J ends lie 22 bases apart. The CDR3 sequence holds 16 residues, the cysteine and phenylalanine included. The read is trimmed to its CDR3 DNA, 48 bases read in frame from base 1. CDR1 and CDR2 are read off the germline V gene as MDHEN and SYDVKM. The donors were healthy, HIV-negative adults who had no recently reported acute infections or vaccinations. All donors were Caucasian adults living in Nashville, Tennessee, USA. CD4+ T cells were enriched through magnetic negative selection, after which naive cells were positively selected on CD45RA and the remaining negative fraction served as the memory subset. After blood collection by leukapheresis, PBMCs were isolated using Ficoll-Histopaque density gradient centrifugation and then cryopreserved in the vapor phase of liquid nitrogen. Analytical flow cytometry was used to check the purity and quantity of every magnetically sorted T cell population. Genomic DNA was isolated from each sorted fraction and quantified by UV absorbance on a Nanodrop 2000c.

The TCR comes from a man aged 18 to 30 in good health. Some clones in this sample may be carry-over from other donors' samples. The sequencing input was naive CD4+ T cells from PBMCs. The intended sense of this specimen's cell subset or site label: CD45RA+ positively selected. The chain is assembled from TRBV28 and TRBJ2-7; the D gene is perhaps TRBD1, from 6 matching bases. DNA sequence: TGTGCCAGCAGCCCATGGTCGGCAGGGGCAAAATACGAGCAGTACTTC. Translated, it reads CASSPWSAGAKYEQYF. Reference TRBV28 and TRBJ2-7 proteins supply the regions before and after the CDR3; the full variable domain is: DVKVTQSSRYLVKRTGEKVFLECVQDMDHENMFWYRQDPGLGLRLIYFSYDVKMKEKGDIPEGYSVSREKKERFSLILESASTNQTSMYLCASSPWSAGAKYEQYFGPGTRLTVT.